A selection of T cell receptor beta chains follows, all from one sample in a study of cytotoxic CD8 clonotypes in ibrutinib-treated CLL. The assay was immunoSEQ multiplex PCR, and TCRdb's table has in-frame clones only and misses some. The table lists 50,000 to 65,000 clones, roughly 57% of them singletons. Sequences were derived from PBMCs, sampled after 12 months of ibrutinib treatment. These receptors were obtained from a human donor with chronic lymphocytic leukemia. CDR3s include the opening cysteine and the closing phenylalanine or tryptophan. Fields, in order: V gene, J gene, clone size, D gene, CDR3 protein, CDR3 DNA. The D gene is left open where the match is weak. The size entry is marked missing in some rows and otherwise reads once, few, many or a size class.

>TRBV19|TRBJ1-3|-|-
CASSASNTIYF
TGTGCCAGTAGTGCGTCGAACACCATATATTTT
>TRBV2|TRBJ2-7|-|TRBD2
CASSGGGRWEQYF
TGTGCCAGCAGTGGGGGGGGACGTTGGGAGCAGTACTTC
>TRBV5-6|TRBJ1-5|-|-
CASSLVGNQPQHF
TGTGCCAGCAGCTTGGTAGGAAATCAGCCCCAGCATTTT
>TRBV5-1|TRBJ2-2|once|TRBD1
CASSLGTGNTGELFF
TGCGCCAGCAGCTTAGGGACAGGGAACACCGGGGAGCTGTTTTTT
>TRBV28|TRBJ2-7|-|TRBD1
CASTPARDRVYEQYF
TGTGCCAGCACCCCGGCCCGGGACAGGGTCTACGAGCAGTACTTC
>TRBV6-1|TRBJ1-5|-|-
CASSDRRKRNQPQHF
TGTGCCAGCAGTGATAGACGGAAACGCAATCAGCCCCAGCATTTT
>TRBV11-2|TRBJ2-6|-|TRBD1
CASSPSGDRVYSGANVLTF
TGTGCCAGCAGCCCCTCCGGGGACAGGGTTTATTCTGGGGCCAACGTCCTGACTTTC
>TRBV19|TRBJ1-5|few|TRBD1
CASRLQGGRSNQPQHF
TGTGCCAGTAGATTACAGGGGGGCCGGAGCAATCAGCCCCAGCATTTT
>TRBV18|TRBJ1-2|-|TRBD1
CASSASPGQGHGYTF
TGTGCCAGCTCGGCATCTCCCGGACAGGGACATGGCTACACCTTC
>TRBV14|TRBJ1-2|-|-
CASSFTGSYGYTF
TGTGCCAGCAGCTTTACAGGTTCCTATGGCTACACCTTC
>TRBV6-4|TRBJ1-2|-|TRBD1
CASSVSPGTAYGYTF
TGTGCCAGCAGTGTAAGCCCCGGGACAGCCTATGGCTACACCTTC
>TRBV11-1|TRBJ2-5|-|-
CASSLAVGTLGETQYF
TGTGCCAGCAGCTTAGCGGTCGGGACGCTAGGAGAGACCCAGTACTTC
>TRBV7-2|TRBJ2-1|-|TRBD2
CASSTTSSGGVQFF
TGTGCCAGCAGCACAACTTCTAGCGGGGGGGTGCAGTTCTTC
>TRBV6-1|TRBJ1-2|-|-
CASSEGPGIYGYTF
TGTGCCAGCAGTGAAGGTCCAGGGATCTATGGCTACACCTTC
>TRBV6-1|TRBJ1-6|medium-sized|TRBD1
CAIHRGPDHSPLHF
TGTGCCATCCACAGGGGACCCGATCATTCACCCCTCCACTTT
>TRBV7-6|TRBJ2-3|few|-
CASSLGVGAGKDTQYF
TGTGCCAGCAGCTTGGGGGTAGGGGCGGGAAAAGATACGCAGTATTTT
>TRBV29-1|TRBJ2-1|-|TRBD1
CSVLGQGSYNEQFF
TGCAGCGTCCTGGGACAGGGCTCCTACAATGAGCAGTTCTTC
>TRBV18|TRBJ2-5|-|TRBD2
CASSLAGVGETQYF
TGTGCCAGCTCTCTAGCGGGAGTGGGAGAGACCCAGTACTTC
>TRBV2|TRBJ2-4|-|-
CASTLGGAGIQYF
TGTGCCAGCACGTTAGGGGGGGCGGGCATTCAGTACTTC
>TRBV6-1|TRBJ1-2|many|-
CASSPTGSYGYTF
TGTGCCAGCAGTCCTACAGGCTCCTATGGCTACACCTTC
>TRBV5-1|TRBJ2-5|-|TRBD2
CASSLVIAGEETQYF
TGCGCCAGCAGCTTGGTGATAGCGGGAGAGGAGACCCAGTACTTC
>TRBV6-1|TRBJ2-1|few|-
CASSDRDEQFF
TGTGCCAGCAGTGATCGGGATGAGCAGTTCTTC
>TRBV7-9|TRBJ1-4|-|-
CASSEPSQIKLFF
TGTGCCAGCAGCGAACCGTCTCAAATCAAACTGTTTTTT
>TRBV18|TRBJ2-1|-|TRBD1
CASSPDRVVHNEQFF
TGTGCCAGCTCACCGGACAGGGTCGTCCACAATGAGCAGTTCTTC
>TRBV28|TRBJ1-2|-|-
CASSPPTLNYGYTF
TGTGCCAGCAGCCCCCCGACCCTGAACTATGGCTACACCTTC
>TRBV5-1|TRBJ2-2|few|TRBD2
CASSLTPGLAGIKVGTGELFF
TGCGCCAGCAGCCTTACCCCGGGACTAGCGGGAATAAAAGTCGGGACCGGGGAGCTGTTTTTT
>TRBV7-9|TRBJ2-3|-|TRBD2
CASSQVAGPSNTQYF
TGTGCCAGCAGCCAAGTAGCGGGCCCGAGTAATACGCAGTATTTT
>TRBV7-9|TRBJ2-2|-|-
CASSLRGEGTGELFF
TGTGCCAGCAGCTTACGGGGTGAGGGCACCGGGGAGCTGTTTTTT
>TRBV6-1|TRBJ2-1|-|TRBD2
CASRTGTSNEQFF
TGTGCCAGCAGGACTGGGACTAGCAATGAGCAGTTCTTC
>TRBV4-2|TRBJ1-4|-|TRBD1
CASSRDRNEKLFF
TGTGCCAGCAGCCGGGACAGAAATGAAAAACTGTTTTTT
>TRBV6-4|TRBJ2-1|-|-
CASSELGLPSDEQFF
TGTGCCAGCAGTGAATTAGGACTACCCTCGGATGAGCAGTTCTTC
>TRBV19|TRBJ1-3|-|-
CASSPEYGNTIYF
TGTGCCAGTAGTCCGGAGTATGGAAACACCATATATTTT
>TRBV5-1|TRBJ2-1|-|TRBD1
CASSLGQGAHEQFF
TGCGCCAGCAGCTTGGGACAGGGGGCCCATGAGCAGTTCTTC
>TRBV4-2|TRBJ2-1|-|TRBD2
CASSPSGLVSHEQFF
TGTGCCAGCAGCCCCTCGGGACTAGTTAGCCATGAGCAGTTCTTC
>TRBV6-5|TRBJ2-3|-|-
CASSSLGTDTQYF
TGTGCCAGCAGTTCCCTGGGCACAGATACGCAGTATTTT
>TRBV7-6|TRBJ1-2|once|-
CASSLAGRNYGYTF
TGTGCCAGCAGCTTAGCGGGCCGTAACTATGGCTACACCTTC
>TRBV10-3|TRBJ1-4|medium-sized|-
CAISDGRGKNNEKLFF
TGTGCCATCAGTGATGGTCGGGGAAAAAACAATGAAAAACTGTTTTTT
>TRBV6-5|TRBJ2-7|few|-
CASSSARAPHEQYF
TGTGCCAGCAGCTCTGCCCGGGCTCCCCACGAGCAGTACTTC
>TRBV2|TRBJ2-3|-|-
CASQPMRKTDTQYF
TGTGCCAGCCAACCGATGCGGAAAACAGATACGCAGTATTTT
>TRBV2|TRBJ2-5|-|TRBD1
CASTPGTVQETQYF
TGTGCCAGCACTCCCGGGACAGTCCAAGAGACCCAGTACTTC
>TRBV11-2|TRBJ2-3|-|-
CASSWVRTDTQYF
TGTGCCAGCAGCTGGGTGAGGACAGATACGCAGTATTTT
>TRBV27|TRBJ2-5|-|-
CASSFPGKTQYF
TGTGCCAGCAGTTTCCCAGGCAAGACCCAGTACTTC
>TRBV7-6|TRBJ2-3|-|-
CASSSHWFGGPSTDTQYF
TGTGCCAGCAGCTCCCACTGGTTTGGAGGCCCTAGCACAGATACGCAGTATTTT
>TRBV7-7|TRBJ2-1|once|-
CASSLLAGSNEQFF
TGTGCCAGCAGCTTACTTGCGGGCAGCAATGAGCAGTTCTTC
>TRBV27|TRBJ1-2|few|-
CASSLAGTSYGYTF
TGTGCCAGCAGTTTGGCAGGGACCTCCTATGGCTACACCTTC
>TRBV19|TRBJ2-1|many|TRBD2
CASSKNSGTSAVSNEQFF
TGTGCCAGTAGTAAAAATTCCGGGACTAGCGCTGTTTCCAATGAGCAGTTCTTC
>TRBV18|TRBJ1-1|-|-
CASHLTGPTEAFF
TGTGCCAGCCACTTAACAGGGCCCACTGAAGCTTTCTTT
>TRBV11-2|TRBJ2-7|-|-
CASSLVPLGPRYYEQYF
TGTGCCAGCAGCTTAGTCCCCCTCGGGCCCCGTTACTACGAGCAGTACTTC
>TRBV5-5|TRBJ1-1|-|-
CASSLVGVRTEAFF
TGTGCCAGCAGCTTGGTCGGGGTAAGGACTGAAGCTTTCTTT
>TRBV9|TRBJ2-5|few|-
CASSVDGRGATQYF
TGTGCCAGCAGCGTGGATGGACGGGGAGCGACCCAGTACTTC
>TRBV7-9|TRBJ2-5|-|-
CASSPGYGQRVEETQYF
TGTGCCAGCAGCCCCGGTTACGGGCAGAGGGTCGAAGAGACCCAGTACTTC
>TRBV29-1|TRBJ2-1|-|-
CSVQADRIEQFF
TGCAGCGTCCAAGCGGATAGAATTGAGCAGTTCTTC
>TRBV7-8|TRBJ1-2|once|-
CASSLGGGGGYTF
TGTGCCAGCAGCTTAGGAGGGGGTGGAGGCTACACCTTC
>TRBV5-1|TRBJ2-1|once|-
CASSFMGAQGVYNEQFF
TGCGCCAGCAGCTTTATGGGGGCCCAAGGAGTCTACAATGAGCAGTTCTTC
>TRBV11-2|TRBJ1-4|-|-
CASSSRLGRAPTNEKLFF
TGTGCCAGCAGCTCCAGGTTGGGCAGGGCCCCAACTAATGAAAAACTGTTTTTT
>TRBV7-9|TRBJ2-1|-|-
CASSPGGFMSSYNEQFF
TGTGCCAGCAGCCCTGGGGGCTTCATGAGCTCCTACAATGAGCAGTTCTTC
>TRBV7-2|TRBJ1-6|-|-
CASRPRGMEDSPLHF
TGTGCCAGCAGACCCAGAGGGATGGAAGATTCACCCCTCCACTTT